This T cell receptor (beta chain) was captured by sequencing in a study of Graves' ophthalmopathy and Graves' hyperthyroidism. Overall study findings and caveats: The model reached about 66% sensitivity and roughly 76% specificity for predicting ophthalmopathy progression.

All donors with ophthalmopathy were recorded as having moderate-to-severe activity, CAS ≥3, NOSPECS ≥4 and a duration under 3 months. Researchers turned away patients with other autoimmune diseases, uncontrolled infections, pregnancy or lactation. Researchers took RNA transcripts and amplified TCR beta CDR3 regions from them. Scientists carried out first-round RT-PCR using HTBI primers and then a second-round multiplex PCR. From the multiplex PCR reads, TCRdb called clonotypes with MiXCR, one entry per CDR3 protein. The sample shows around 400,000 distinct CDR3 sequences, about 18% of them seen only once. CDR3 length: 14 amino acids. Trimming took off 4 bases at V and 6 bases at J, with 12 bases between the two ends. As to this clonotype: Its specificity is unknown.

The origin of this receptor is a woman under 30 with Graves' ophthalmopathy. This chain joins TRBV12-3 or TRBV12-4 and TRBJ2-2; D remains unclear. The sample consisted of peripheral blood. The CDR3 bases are TGTGCCAGCAGTTCCCCACTGTTTCCCGGGGAGCTGTTTTTT. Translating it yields CASSSPLFPGELFF.